Presented here are 10 T cell receptor beta chains from one specimen sequenced in a study of CXCR3-negative and CXCR3-positive naive CD8 T cells. Study observations and caveats: CXCR3-positive naive cells had more hydrophobic TRB CDR3s than CXCR3-negative naive cells.

These receptors' antigens are unknown. TRB cDNA was prepared as libraries by UMI-labeled 5' RACE. TCRdb reprocessed the 5' RACE reads and keeps a single row for each CDR3 protein, giving no DNA. Recorded for this sample: some 130,000 distinct CDR3 sequences. Sequenced material: naive CXCR3+ CD8+ T cells from blood. Noted subset: CD45RO-CCR7+CD27+CD95- naive CD8+ T cells expressing CXCR3 (TNR3+). These receptor sequences come from a human donor in good health. Some clones in this sample may be carry-over from other donors' samples.

The rearrangement links TRBV5-5 to TRBJ2-7. CDR3 length: 11 residues. Germline-derived CDR1 and CDR2 are SGHKS and YYEKEE (reference sequence). The CDR3 loop is CASSATYEQYF.

V and J are TRBV25-1 and TRBJ2-1; absent DNA, TCRdb's TRBD1 call cannot be checked. CDR3 length: 16 amino acids. Germline CDR1 reads MGHDK; CDR2 reads SYGVNS. The CDR3 sequence is CASSAVGGNPYNEQFF.

CDR3 sequence: CASSSPFSYEQYF. This chain connects TRBV7-9 to TRBJ2-7. The CDR3 is 13 residues long. Germline V gene data show CDR1 as SEHNR and CDR2 as FQNEAQ (reference sequence).

The chain employs TRBV7-2 and TRBJ2-3; TCRdb's D call of TRBD2 is untestable without DNA. Per the germline V gene, CDR1 is SGHTA and CDR2 is FQGNSA. The CDR3 is 19 amino acids. The CDR3 reads CASSLDPSGLTRGADTQYF.

The chain has TRBV16 and TRBJ1-2. The CDR3 totals 14 residues. Germline V gene data show CDR1 as KGHSY and CDR2 as FQNENV. The CDR3 spells CASSHSLGEAGYTF.

The chain combines TRBV3-1 with TRBJ2-1; the TCRdb call, TRBD2, lacks DNA for checking. From germline, CDR1 is LGHDT and CDR2 YNNKEL (reference sequence). The CDR3 has 15 residues. CDR3 protein: CASSRSRGSYNEQFF.

The V call is TRBV23-1, the J call TRBJ1-2. TRBV23-1 has ORF status, its function being uncertain. This CDR3 contains 17 residues. The CDR3 here is CASSQSVLEAEDYGYTF.

The J gene is TRBJ2-7, the V gene TRBV5-1. Germline V lookup: CDR1 SGHRS, CDR2 YFSETQ. CDR3 length: 14 residues. CDR3 amino acids: CASSLAGISYEQYF.

The rearrangement links TRBV12-3 or TRBV12-4 to TRBJ2-5; as DNA is missing, the TRBD1 call by TCRdb cannot be tested. CDR3 size: 14 residues. CDR3 sequence: CASSLRDSQATQYF.

The chain links TRBV29-1 to TRBJ2-3; TCRdb lists TRBD2, though no DNA is available to test this call. The length of the CDR3 is 12 residues. Germline loops: CDR1 SQVTM, CDR2 ANQGSEA. CDR3 in amino acids: CSVESLQDTQYF.